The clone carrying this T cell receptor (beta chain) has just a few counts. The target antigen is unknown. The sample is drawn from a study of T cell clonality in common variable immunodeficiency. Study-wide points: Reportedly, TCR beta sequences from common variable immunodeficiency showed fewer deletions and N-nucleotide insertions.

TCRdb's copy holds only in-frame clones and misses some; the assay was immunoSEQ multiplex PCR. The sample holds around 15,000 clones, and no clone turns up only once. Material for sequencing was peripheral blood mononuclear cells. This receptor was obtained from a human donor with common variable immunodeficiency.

The CDR3: CASSYGAGRAHEQYF. The sequenced CDR3 bases are TGTGCCAGCAGTTACGGAGCTGGCAGGGCCCACGAG. The chain combines TRBV6-2 or TRBV6-3 with TRBJ2-7, with D tentatively TRBD1 (5 bases). The CDR3 extends 3 residues past the end of the read, so its final part is completed from the germline J gene. CDR1 and CDR2 (germline): MNHEY, SVGEGT. With 2 bases removed from V and 5 bases from J, the gap between germline ends came to 16 bases. The CDR3 loop spans 15 amino acids.